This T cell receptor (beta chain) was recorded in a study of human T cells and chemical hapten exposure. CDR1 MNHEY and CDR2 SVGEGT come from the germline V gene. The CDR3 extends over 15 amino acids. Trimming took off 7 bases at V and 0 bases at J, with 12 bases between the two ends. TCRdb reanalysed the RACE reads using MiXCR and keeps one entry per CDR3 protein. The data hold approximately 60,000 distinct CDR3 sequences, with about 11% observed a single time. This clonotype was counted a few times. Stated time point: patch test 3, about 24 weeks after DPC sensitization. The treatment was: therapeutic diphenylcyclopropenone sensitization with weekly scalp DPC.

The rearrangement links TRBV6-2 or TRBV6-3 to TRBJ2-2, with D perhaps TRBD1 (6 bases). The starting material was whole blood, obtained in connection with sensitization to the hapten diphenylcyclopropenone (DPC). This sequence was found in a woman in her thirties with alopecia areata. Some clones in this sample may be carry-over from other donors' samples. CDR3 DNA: TGTGCCAGCATTAGAGGGGGAGCGAACACCGGGGAGCTGTTTTTT. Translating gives CASIRGGANTGELFF.